These T cell receptor beta chains were read from a single sample in a study of lymphopenia after photon versus proton radiotherapy. Profiled with immunoSEQ multiplex PCR; TCRdb holds only in-frame clones, not every one. The sample has approximately 65,000 clones; approximately 90% are singletons. The source material was peripheral blood, sampled from a patient treated with photon-based radiotherapy. Source of these receptors: an older woman with pancreatic cancer. Both conserved end residues are part of each CDR3. Each record gives: D gene, clone size, V gene, J gene, CDR3 protein, CDR3 DNA. D genes are given only for firm matches. Rows give clone size only sometimes, using once, few, many, or a class for an expanded clone.

D: TRBD2; size: .; V: TRBV4-3; J: TRBJ2-2; CDR3: CASRPGLVGGELFF; DNA: TGCGCCAGCAGACCCGGACTAGTGGGCGGGGAGCTGTTTTTT
D: .; size: .; V: TRBV11-2; J: TRBJ2-7; CDR3: CASSGRDSPSYEQYF; DNA: TGTGCCAGCAGCGGACGGGACTCCCCATCCTACGAGCAGTACTTC
D: TRBD1; size: .; V: TRBV15; J: TRBJ2-5; CDR3: CATTTGDFQETQYF; DNA: TGTGCCACCACGACAGGGGACTTCCAAGAGACCCAGTACTTC
D: .; size: .; V: TRBV30; J: TRBJ1-5; CDR3: CAWSVGLQGNQPQHF; DNA: TGTGCCTGGAGTGTAGGGCTCCAGGGGAATCAGCCCCAGCATTTT
D: TRBD1; size: .; V: TRBV27; J: TRBJ2-1; CDR3: CASSGQGLGEQFF; DNA: TGTGCCAGCTCGGGACAGGGTCTAGGTGAGCAGTTCTTC
D: TRBD1; size: .; V: TRBV28; J: TRBJ2-3; CDR3: CASSLRGPADTQYF; DNA: TGTGCCAGCAGTTTAAGGGGGCCGGCAGATACGCAGTATTTT
D: TRBD2; size: .; V: TRBV6-1; J: TRBJ2-7; CDR3: CASTREGGYEQYF; DNA: TGTGCCAGCACCCGGGAGGGCGGCTACGAGCAGTACTTC
D: .; size: .; V: TRBV6-1; J: TRBJ2-7; CDR3: CASSEALRGFYEQYF; DNA: TGTGCCAGCAGTGAAGCGCTTCGTGGCTTCTACGAGCAGTACTTC
D: .; size: .; V: TRBV15; J: TRBJ1-1; CDR3: CATREGDTEAFF; DNA: TGTGCCACCCGGGAGGGGGACACTGAAGCTTTCTTT
D: .; size: .; V: TRBV12-5; J: TRBJ1-5; CDR3: CASVVQPQHF; DNA: TGTGCTAGTGTTGTCCAGCCCCAGCATTTT
D: TRBD1; size: .; V: TRBV4-2; J: TRBJ1-5; CDR3: CASSQDGQGAWPQHF; DNA: TGTGCCAGCAGCCAAGATGGGCAGGGGGCCTGGCCCCAGCATTTT
D: TRBD2; size: .; V: TRBV5-1; J: TRBJ2-3; CDR3: CASRIGLAGGTDTQYF; DNA: TGCGCCAGCAGGATAGGACTAGCGGGTGGCACAGATACGCAGTATTTT
D: .; size: .; V: TRBV7-3; J: TRBJ2-7; CDR3: CASSPLQGYEQYF; DNA: TGTGCCAGCAGCCCCTTACAGGGATACGAGCAGTACTTC
D: .; size: .; V: TRBV5-1; J: TRBJ2-5; CDR3: CASSPVRGQETQYF; DNA: TGCGCCAGCAGCCCCGTGAGGGGCCAAGAGACCCAGTACTTC
D: .; size: few; V: TRBV7-8; J: TRBJ1-1; CDR3: CASKNGANTEAFF; DNA: TGTGCCAGCAAGAACGGGGCGAACACTGAAGCTTTCTTT
D: .; size: .; V: TRBV5-4; J: TRBJ1-4; CDR3: CASSLAGEVSAEKLFF; DNA: TGTGCCAGCAGCTTGGCCGGCGAGGTGTCTGCTGAAAAACTGTTTTTT
D: .; size: few; V: TRBV4-1; J: TRBJ1-2; CDR3: CASSQDFPAGYGYTF; DNA: TGCGCCAGCAGCCAAGATTTTCCAGCGGGCTATGGCTACACCTTC
D: TRBD2; size: .; V: TRBV27; J: TRBJ2-3; CDR3: CASSYSLLAGVADTQYF; DNA: TGTGCCAGCAGTTATTCCTTACTAGCGGGAGTGGCTGATACGCAGTATTTT
D: TRBD1; size: .; V: TRBV6-6; J: TRBJ1-1; CDR3: CASSFTGGTEAFF; DNA: TGTGCCAGCAGCTTTACAGGGGGGACTGAAGCTTTCTTT
D: .; size: .; V: TRBV28; J: TRBJ1-2; CDR3: CASSPPARGVGYTF; DNA: TGTGCCAGCAGCCCCCCCGCAAGAGGGGTTGGCTACACCTTC
D: .; size: .; V: TRBV5-5; J: TRBJ2-7; CDR3: CASSSTRGPYEQYF; DNA: TGTGCCAGCAGCTCCACCAGGGGTCCGTACGAGCAGTACTTC
D: .; size: .; V: TRBV12-5; J: TRBJ1-1; CDR3: CASGLSAVTEAFF; DNA: TGTGCTAGTGGTTTATCAGCTGTAACTGAAGCTTTCTTT
D: .; size: once; V: TRBV5-1; J: TRBJ1-1; CDR3: CTSSLTENTEAFF; DNA: TGCACCAGCAGCTTGACAGAAAACACTGAAGCTTTCTTT
D: .; size: .; V: TRBV19; J: TRBJ1-1; CDR3: CASSILRGQAFF; DNA: TGTGCCAGTAGTATACTCAGGGGTCAAGCTTTCTTT
D: TRBD1; size: .; V: TRBV27; J: TRBJ1-4; CDR3: CASSPTGTAPTNEKLFF; DNA: TGTGCCAGCAGTCCAACCGGGACAGCCCCAACTAATGAAAAACTGTTTTTT
D: .; size: .; V: TRBV5-1; J: TRBJ2-3; CDR3: CASSLGGYTDTQYF; DNA: TGCGCCAGCAGCTTGGGGGGTTACACAGATACGCAGTATTTT
D: .; size: .; V: TRBV18; J: TRBJ1-3; CDR3: CASSPPVAGRSGNTIYF; DNA: TGTGCCAGCTCACCACCGGTGGCAGGACGATCTGGAAACACCATATATTTT
D: .; size: .; V: TRBV7-2; J: TRBJ2-7; CDR3: CASSLGSLTVHSYEQYF; DNA: TGTGCCAGCAGCTTAGGCTCTTTGACAGTTCACTCCTACGAGCAGTACTTC
D: .; size: .; V: TRBV18; J: TRBJ1-1; CDR3: CASSPFRETAFF; DNA: TGTGCCAGCTCACCATTCCGGGAAACAGCTTTCTTT
D: .; size: .; V: TRBV7-9; J: TRBJ2-7; CDR3: CASSLTSVGVAYEQYF; DNA: TGTGCCAGCAGCTTAACCTCTGTCGGGGTAGCCTACGAGCAGTACTTC
D: TRBD1; size: .; V: TRBV5-4; J: TRBJ2-1; CDR3: CASTGGSSYNEQFF; DNA: TGTGCCTCGACAGGGGGGAGCTCCTACAATGAGCAGTTCTTC
D: .; size: .; V: TRBV28; J: TRBJ2-5; CDR3: CASSWRETQYF; DNA: TGTGCCAGCAGCTGGCGAGAGACCCAGTACTTC
D: .; size: .; V: TRBV6-5; J: TRBJ2-5; CDR3: CASSYGVAQETQYF; DNA: TGTGCCAGCAGTTACGGGGTTGCCCAAGAGACCCAGTACTTC
D: .; size: .; V: TRBV6-6; J: TRBJ2-4; CDR3: CASSYAQGVKNIQYF; DNA: TGTGCCAGCAGTTACGCACAGGGAGTTAAAAACATTCAGTACTTC
D: TRBD1; size: .; V: TRBV19; J: TRBJ2-7; CDR3: CASSGTGFSYEQYF; DNA: TGTGCCAGTAGCGGGACAGGGTTCTCCTACGAGCAGTACTTC
D: .; size: .; V: TRBV6-5; J: TRBJ2-2; CDR3: CASSYVMMNTGELFF; DNA: TGTGCCAGCAGTTACGTAATGATGAACACCGGGGAGCTGTTTTTT
D: .; size: few; V: TRBV4-3; J: TRBJ2-7; CDR3: CASSQGSGYEQYF; DNA: TGCGCCAGCAGCCAGGGTAGCGGCTACGAGCAGTACTTC
D: .; size: .; V: TRBV4-3; J: TRBJ1-5; CDR3: CASSQDSGRGQPQHF; DNA: TGCGCCAGCAGCCAGGATTCAGGTAGGGGTCAGCCCCAGCATTTT
D: .; size: once; V: TRBV27; J: TRBJ2-1; CDR3: CASSSTRNEQFF; DNA: TGTGCCAGCAGTTCGACTAGGAATGAGCAGTTCTTC
D: TRBD2; size: .; V: TRBV5-1; J: TRBJ2-2; CDR3: CATHPGGLTGELFF; DNA: TGCGCCACCCACCCGGGGGGTTTGACCGGGGAGCTGTTTTTT
D: .; size: .; V: TRBV5-8; J: TRBJ2-7; CDR3: CASATSGSYEQYF; DNA: TGTGCCAGCGCAACCAGTGGTTCCTACGAGCAGTACTTC
D: .; size: .; V: TRBV4-1; J: TRBJ1-1; CDR3: CASSQEGVRGTEAFF; DNA: TGCGCCAGCAGCCAAGAAGGGGTCAGGGGCACTGAAGCTTTCTTT